This T cell receptor (beta chain) was obtained from a study of cytomegalovirus exposure and HLA in healthy donors. A multiplex PCR was run with 60 Vbeta primers and 13 Jbeta primers. The assay was immunoSEQ multiplex PCR, and TCRdb's table has in-frame clones only and misses some. The sample contains over 150,000 clones, 80% of which appear only once. Germline CDR1 reads SGHTA; CDR2 reads FQGTGA. V was pared by 11 bases and J by 8 bases, with 23 bases between. The CDR3 is made up of 14 amino acids. V and J are TRBV7-3 and TRBJ2-3; D not certain. The material sequenced was PBMCs. This TCR derives from a man aged 30 to 39 in good health and CMV-seropositive. This chain's CDR3 is CASSPLVSSGTQYF. CDR3 coding DNA: TGTGCCTCCTCCCCCCTAGTCAGTTCGGGTACGCAGTATTTT.